What follows are 19 T cell receptor beta chains derived from one specimen sequenced in a study of persistence of HIV-infected CD4 T cells. Cells were stimulated nonspecifically with anti-CD3/anti-CD28 magnetic beads. Sorting selected CD4+ T cells upregulating both CD40 ligand and CD69. This was the immunoSEQ version 4 assay in survey mode. Only in-frame clones appear in the TCRdb table, and some are missing; sequencing was by immunoSEQ multiplex PCR. The sample yields 40,000 to 55,000 clones, about nine tenths seen once. Their antigen targets remain unknown. Sequenced here: CD4+ T cells sorted from PBMCs after approximately 20-hour stimulation, sampled from a patient who received antiretroviral therapy. The receptors stem from an adult woman with HIV who was CMV-seropositive.

This clone appeared once. V gene TRBV11-1 combines with J gene TRBJ1-2; TRBD1 is a possible D gene (5 bases). The CDR3 is 15 residues long. V was trimmed by 1 base and J by 4 bases, leaving 13 bases between them. Germline V gives CDR1 SGHAT, CDR2 FQDESV (reference sequence). As DNA, the CDR3 is TGTGCCAGCAGCTTAGGAGGACACCCACTCTATGGCTACACCTTC. Its translation is CASSLGGHPLYGYTF.

This chain connects TRBV4-1 to TRBJ2-5; D gene ambiguous. CDR1 is MGHRA and CDR2 is YSYEKL in the germline V gene. Trimming removed 1 base from V and 0 bases from J, with 6 bases in between. The CDR3 contains 14 residues. The CDR3: CASSQGQYQETQYF. CDR3 nucleotides: TGCGCCAGCAGCCAAGGCCAGTACCAAGAGACCCAGTACTTC.

This clone was recorded once. This chain links TRBV5-1 with TRBJ1-2; tentatively, D is TRBD1 (5 bases). CDR3 size: 16 residues. In germline, CDR1 is SGHRS, CDR2 YFSETQ. Trimming cost V 2 bases and J 7 bases, with 21 bases left between them. This CDR3 is CASSFDRDGERGGYTF. CDR3 nucleotide sequence: TGCGCCAGCAGCTTCGACCGGGACGGAGAAAGAGGTGGCTACACCTTC.

The gene calls are TRBV6-5 and TRBJ1-2; D perhaps matches TRBD1 (5 bases). The germline V gene encodes CDR1 MNHEY and CDR2 SVGAGI. CDR3 length equals 15 residues. V dropped 7 bases and J dropped 4 bases, with 19 bases sitting between them. Here the CDR3 reads CASTLSGKRSYGYTF. The CDR3 DNA reads as TGTGCCAGCACCCTATCAGGGAAAAGGAGCTATGGCTACACCTTC.

The V gene is TRBV19, the J gene TRBJ1-2; D might be TRBD1 (5 bases). Trimming took 6 bases from V and 2 from J, leaving 16 bases between them. This CDR3 is built from 15 residues. Germline values: CDR1 LNHDA, CDR2 SQIVND (reference sequence). The CDR3 loop reads CASSRGLLGNYGYTF. The DNA for the CDR3 is TGTGCCAGTAGCCGGGGACTCCTCGGGAACTATGGCTACACCTTC.

This clone was observed a few times. The chain has TRBV5-1 and TRBJ1-2; D call uncertain. Trimming removed 0 bases at V and 7 bases at J, with 10 bases between. This CDR3 region has 13 residues. The germline gives CDR1 SGHRS, CDR2 YFSETQ. Written as DNA, the CDR3 is TGCGCCAGCAGCTTGGTCCAGGAGCTTGGCTACACCTTC. Its translation is CASSLVQELGYTF.

Remarks on this clone: This sample includes further DNA sequences coding for the same CDR3. The chain carries TRBV7-8 and TRBJ1-1, with TRBD1 matching 9 bases. The CDR3 extends over 13 amino acids. Trimming removed 5 bases from V and 7 bases from J; junction bases left unmatched: 5. Germline V CDR1 and CDR2: SGHVS, FQNEAQ. The CDR3 nucleotides read TGTGCCAGCAGCCTAACGGGACAGGGTGAAGCTTTCTTT. Its protein is CASSLTGQGEAFF.

This clone came up once. CDR3 residues: CASSLVSVMNTEAFF. CDR3 bases: TGCGCCAGCAGCTTGGTCTCCGTTATGAACACTGAAGCTTTCTTT. The chain couples TRBV5-1 to TRBJ1-1; D remains ambiguous. The germline V and J ends were trimmed by 0 bases and 0 bases, with 9 bases remaining between them. This CDR3 spans 15 amino acids. The V gene's germline CDR1 is SGHRS and CDR2 YFSETQ.

V usage is TRBV19 and J usage is TRBJ1-1; possibly TRBD1 for D (6 bases). Germline loops: CDR1 LNHDA, CDR2 SQIVND (reference sequence). The CDR3 is made up of 14 amino acids. V was trimmed by 3 bases and J by 4 bases, leaving 12 bases between them. CDR3: CASSIRGGGTEAFF. CDR3 nucleotides: TGTGCCAGTAGTATTAGGGGGGGAGGCACTGAAGCTTTCTTT.

The chain links TRBV10-3 to TRBJ1-1; the D gene is possibly TRBD1 (6 bases). V lost 10 bases to trimming and J lost 1 base, with 31 bases between them. The germline V gene encodes CDR1 ENHRY and CDR2 SYGVKD. The CDR3 runs to 19 residues. The CDR3 sequence is CATRVFVTGIIPTNTEAFF. CDR3 DNA: TGTGCCACCAGGGTCTTCGTTACAGGGATAATTCCCACGAACACTGAAGCTTTCTTT.

The J gene is TRBJ1-5, the V gene TRBV19, with TRBD1 matching over 7 bases. The length of the CDR3 is 15 residues. V shed 5 bases, J shed 7 bases, and the junction held 11 bases outside the gene matches. CDR1 and CDR2 from the germline V gene are LNHDA and SQIVND (reference sequence). The CDR3 is CASSPVKGARQPQHF. For the CDR3, the DNA is TGTGCCAGTAGTCCCGTGAAGGGGGCGAGGCAGCCCCAGCATTTT.

The chain uses TRBV5-1 and TRBJ2-3; D possibly corresponds to TRBD2 (6 bases). The V end lost 5 bases, the J end lost 5 bases, and 12 bases lay between the germline ends. The CDR3 length is 13 residues. Germline V gene lookup returns CDR1 SGHRS and CDR2 YFSETQ. The CDR3 bases are TGCGCCAGCAGTCCCGGGACTGGAGATACGCAGTATTTT. The encoded protein is CASSPGTGDTQYF.

In DNA, the CDR3 is TGTGCCAGCAGCAGACAGTCAGGAAATGAGCAGTTCTTC. This gives the protein CASSRQSGNEQFF. The chain links TRBV2 to TRBJ2-1; TRBD1 might be the D (5 bases). This CDR3 region has 13 residues. V was pared by 6 bases and J by 7 bases, with 13 bases between. The germline gives CDR1 SNHLY, CDR2 FYNNEI.

The chain combines TRBV10-3 with TRBJ1-6; no reliable D call. The CDR3 sequence is 13 residues long. CDR1 and CDR2 (germline): ENHRY, SYGVKD. Trimming removed 5 bases from V and 7 bases from J, with 9 bases in between. The CDR3 here is CAISQDSNSPLHF. CDR3 DNA sequence: TGTGCCATCAGTCAGGACTCGAATTCACCCCTCCACTTT.

The rearrangement uses TRBV11-3 and TRBJ2-5; D perhaps matches TRBD1 (6 bases). The CDR3 has 17 residues. Trimming took off 1 base at V and 5 bases at J, with 20 bases between the two ends. Per germline, CDR1 SGHNT and CDR2 YENEEA. The CDR3 coding sequence is TGTGCCAGCAGCTTAGGGGCTACAGGGATGGCGGGTGAGACCCAGTACTTC. Amino acids: CASSLGATGMAGETQYF.

The chain is built from TRBV2 and TRBJ2-3, with TRBD2 matching 12 bases. The CDR3 is made up of 15 amino acids. V gave up 7 bases and J gave up 6 bases; unmatched junction bases: 8. Germline CDR1 SNHLY, CDR2 FYNNEI. CDR3 DNA: TGTGCCAGCAATCTAGCGGGGGGGCCTTGGGATACGCAGTATTTT. Protein: CASNLAGGPWDTQYF. The full variable domain, its missing parts supplied by reference TRBV2 and TRBJ2-3, is EPEVTQTPSHQVTQMGQEVILRCVPISNHLYFYWYRQILGQKVEFLVSFYNNEISEKSEIFDDQFSVERPDGSNFTLKIRSTKLEDSAMYFCASNLAGGPWDTQYFGPGTRLTVL.

This clone was detected only a few times. V and J are TRBV2 and TRBJ1-5; D not resolved. CDR3 length equals 12 residues. Germline assignment: CDR1 SNHLY and CDR2 FYNNEI. Trimming took off 8 bases at V and 6 bases at J, with 11 bases between the two ends. The chain's CDR3 is CASARVGQPQHF. CDR3 DNA sequence: TGTGCCAGCGCTAGGGTGGGTCAGCCCCAGCATTTT.

This clone appeared once. This chain joins TRBV12-3 or TRBV12-4 and TRBJ2-3; no firm D call. This CDR3 is 12 amino acids long. V was cut by 5 bases and J by 2 bases, with 5 bases left in between. The CDR3 sequence: CASSLHTDTQYF. DNA for the CDR3: TGTGCCAGCAGTCTGCACACAGATACGCAGTATTTT.

The J gene is TRBJ2-1, the V gene TRBV7-3; tentative D call: TRBD2 (8 bases). Between the trimmed V and J ends, which lost 5 bases and 8 bases, there was a span of 16 bases. The germline gives CDR1 SGHTA, CDR2 FQGTGA. This CDR3 has 14 residues. The CDR3 region is CASSPGGLVDEQFF. Written as DNA, the CDR3 is TGTGCCAGCAGCCCAGGGGGACTAGTGGATGAGCAGTTCTTC.